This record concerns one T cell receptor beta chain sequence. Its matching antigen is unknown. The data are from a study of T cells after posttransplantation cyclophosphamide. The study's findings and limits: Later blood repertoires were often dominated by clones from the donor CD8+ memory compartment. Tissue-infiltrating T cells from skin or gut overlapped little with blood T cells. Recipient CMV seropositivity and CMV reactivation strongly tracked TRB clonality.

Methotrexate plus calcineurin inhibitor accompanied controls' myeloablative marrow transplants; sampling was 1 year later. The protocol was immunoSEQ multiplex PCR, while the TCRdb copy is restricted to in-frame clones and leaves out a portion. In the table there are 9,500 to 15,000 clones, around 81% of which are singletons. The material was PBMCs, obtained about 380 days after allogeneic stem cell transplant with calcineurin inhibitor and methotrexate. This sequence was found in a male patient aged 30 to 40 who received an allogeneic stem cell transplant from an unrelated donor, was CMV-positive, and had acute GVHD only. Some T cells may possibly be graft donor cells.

CDR3 coding DNA: TGTGCCAGCAGTGCCCGGGGGGCTGGAAACACCATATATTTT. It specifies CASSARGAGNTIYF. V gene TRBV2 combines with J gene TRBJ1-3; tentatively, D is TRBD1 (5 bases). Germline-derived CDR1 and CDR2 are SNHLY and FYNNEI. Deletions cut 4 bases from V and 2 bases from J, with 9 bases between. This CDR3 is 14 amino acids long.